Each of the 31 T cell receptor beta chains below was sequenced from the same sample in a study of tumor and adjacent non-tumor tissue in lung cancer. The template was RNA from unsorted bulk tissue. The normal lung tissue was taken more than 3 cm from the tumor edge. TCRbeta libraries were built with three rounds of nested PCR, modified from ARM-PCR. TCRdb re-called the multiplex PCR reads with MiXCR, one entry per CDR3 protein. The table has some 100,000 distinct CDR3 sequences, about 62% seen once. Material: distant non-tumor lung tissue. Source of these receptors: a man aged 25-40 years with non-small cell lung cancer.

With respect to this clonotype: A clone one base away is much larger, so this may be a read error. This chain connects TRBV4-3 to TRBJ2-3; TRBD2 agrees at 8 bases. The trim removed 3 bases at V and 4 bases at J, leaving 6 bases unmatched. This CDR3 comprises 15 residues. Germline lookup yields CDR1 LGHNA and CDR2 YSLEER. CDR3 coding DNA: TGCGCCAGCAGCCAGTTAGCGGGGAGCCCAGATACGCAGTATTTT. Encoded protein: CASSQLAGSPDTQYF.

V usage is TRBV12-3 or TRBV12-4 and J usage is TRBJ2-2, with 14 bases lining up with TRBD2. The V and J ends lost 6 bases and 2 bases, in that order; junction bases with no gene match: 5. The CDR3 totals 17 residues. The CDR3 sequence is CASSPGLAGANTGELFF. The CDR3 coding sequence is TGTGCCAGCAGCCCGGGACTAGCGGGGGCAAACACCGGGGAGCTGTTTTTT.

The chain has TRBV20-1 and TRBJ2-1, with 7 bases matching TRBD2. Trimming at V came to 8 bases and at J to 4 bases, leaving 17 bases not matched to a gene. The CDR3 totals 16 residues. Germline CDR1 DFQATT, CDR2 SNEGSKA (reference sequence). CDR3 in amino acids: CSTIEPPGLNYNEQFF. Written as DNA, the CDR3 is TGCAGTACTATAGAACCCCCGGGACTAAATTACAATGAGCAGTTCTTC.

This clonotype was counted at least ten times. The chain is built from TRBV11-2 and TRBJ1-1, with unresolved D. The CDR3 contains 13 residues. V gave up 5 bases and J gave up 0 bases, with 7 bases separating them. Germline V gene sequence: CDR1 SGHAT, CDR2 FQNNGV. The CDR3 here is CASSPMMNTEAFF. CDR3 nucleotides: TGTGCCAGCAGCCCAATGATGAACACTGAAGCTTTCTTT.

As regards this clonotype: The junction differs from germline at one of its ends, possibly a read error. The chain couples TRBV29-1 to TRBJ2-7; perhaps TRBD1 as D (6 bases). The CDR3 has 12 amino acids. The V gene's germline CDR1 is SQVTM and CDR2 ANQGSEA. CDR3 residues: CIVRDNFYEQYF. DNA for the CDR3: TGCATCGTTCGGGACAACTTCTACGAGCAGTACTTC.

Concerning this clonotype itself: One end of the junction varies from germline; a read error may be responsible. This sequence joins TRBV6-5 and TRBJ2-6; D might be TRBD2 (5 bases). Germline-derived CDR1 and CDR2 are MNHEY and SVGAGI. CDR3 size: 17 residues. Here the CDR3 DNA reads TGTGCCAGCAGTTCCGGTGGGAGAATATCTGGCGCCAACCTCCTGACTTTC. Translating gives CASSSGGRISGANLLTF.

This clonotype occurred once. One end of the junction does not line up with germline, which may come from a read error. This chain uses TRBV11-2 with TRBJ2-2; D remains ambiguous. CDR3 length equals 13 residues. From germline, CDR1 is SGHAT and CDR2 FQNNGV. The CDR3 DNA reads as TGTGACAGCAGCTTAGGTCTCACCGGGGAGCTGTTTTTT. It is translated as CDSSLGLTGELFF.

This clonotype was recorded many times. The rearrangement links TRBV4-3 to TRBJ2-1; the D call may be TRBD1 or TRBD2 (6 bases each). The V end was cut by 0 bases, the J end by 2 bases, with 11 bases between. In germline, CDR1 is LGHNA, CDR2 YSLEER. The CDR3 totals 16 residues. The CDR3 region is CASSQESGGPYNEQFF. As DNA, the CDR3 is TGCGCCAGCAGCCAAGAGTCCGGGGGCCCCTACAATGAGCAGTTCTTC.

The chain links TRBV30 to TRBJ1-4; D is possibly TRBD1 (5 bases). The V gene lost 3 bases and the J gene lost 8 bases, with 13 bases spanning the gap. The CDR3 loop spans 13 amino acids. Per the germline V gene, CDR1 is GTSNPN and CDR2 is SVGIG (reference sequence). The CDR3 spells CAWSLAGGEKLFF. CDR3 sequence (DNA): TGTGCCTGGAGCCTGGCCGGGGGGGAAAAACTGTTTTTT.

A few counts support this clonotype. The V call is TRBV5-1, the J call TRBJ2-2; D gene unclear. The germline V and J ends were trimmed by 2 bases and 2 bases, with 7 bases remaining between them. Germline V gene lookup returns CDR1 SGHRS and CDR2 YFSETQ. This CDR3 region has 14 residues. CDR3 sequence (DNA): TGCGCCAGCAGCTTAACAGATAACACCGGGGAGCTGTTTTTT. Translating gives CASSLTDNTGELFF.

Points on this clonotype: Without the conserved terminal phenylalanine or tryptophan, this CDR3 likely stems from a read error. This chain's CDR3 is CASNAGTLWQYS. CDR3 nucleotides: TGTGCCAGCAATGCCGGGACTTTGTGGCAGTATTCT. The rearrangement links TRBV11-2 to TRBJ2-3, with a tentative D call TRBD2 (6 bases). The V gene's germline CDR1 is SGHAT and CDR2 FQNNGV. The CDR3 covers 12 residues. V dropped 7 bases and J dropped 11 bases, with 16 bases sitting between them.

The table lists this clonotype with many counts. This chain connects TRBV4-3 to TRBJ2-7; 8 nucleotides match TRBD1. In germline, CDR1 is LGHNA, CDR2 YSLEER. The trim removed 3 bases at V and 1 base at J, leaving 5 bases unmatched. This CDR3 has 15 amino acids. DNA for the CDR3: TGCGCCAGCAGCCACCGGACAGGGAGTTCCTACGAGCAGTACTTC. Amino acid sequence: CASSHRTGSSYEQYF.

In the case of this clonotype: Being one base from a much bigger clone, this may be a read error. This sequence joins TRBV11-2 and TRBJ2-5; no clear D gene. The CDR3 is made up of 16 amino acids. The germline V gene has CDR1 SGHAT and CDR2 FQNNGV. V lost 0 bases to trimming and J lost 3 bases, with 14 bases between them. The DNA of the CDR3 is TGTGCCAGCAGCTTAGAAAGTGGGATTTCTAAAGAGACCCAGTACTTC. This sequence encodes CASSLESGISKETQYF.

This clonotype is medium-sized (0.01 to 0.1%). V usage is TRBV11-2 and J usage is TRBJ1-1; tentative D call: TRBD1 (6 bases). The CDR3 spans 15 residues. Trimming took 1 base from V and 2 from J, leaving 11 bases between them. CDR1 and CDR2 (germline): SGHAT, FQNNGV. CDR3 sequence: CASSLGQGINTEAFF. CDR3 bases: TGTGCCAGCAGCTTAGGTCAGGGGATAAACACTGAAGCTTTCTTT.

V gene TRBV20-1 combines with J gene TRBJ2-3; the match to TRBD2 covers 13 bases. The germline gives CDR1 DFQATT, CDR2 SNEGSKA (reference sequence). The J segment lost 8 bases and the V segment lost 6 bases, leaving 14 bases of the junction unmatched. CDR3 length equals 16 residues. This chain's CDR3 is CSARRLAGGHTLTQYF. CDR3 nucleotides: TGCAGTGCCCGAAGACTAGCGGGGGGCCACACACTTACGCAGTATTTT.

The V and J genes are TRBV4-2 and TRBJ2-3; the D gene is possibly TRBD2 (5 bases). V dropped 0 bases and J dropped 11 bases, with 24 bases sitting between them. In germline, CDR1 is LGHNA, CDR2 YNFKEQ. This CDR3 contains 17 residues. Written as DNA, the CDR3 is TGTGCCAGCAGCCAAGATTGGAGACATGGGAGATCAGATGTGCAGTATTTT. Its translation is CASSQDWRHGRSDVQYF.

This clonotype occurred once. This CDR3 is missing its conserved last phenylalanine or tryptophan, likely due to a read error. CDR3 coding DNA: TGCGCCAGCAGCCCTAGACAGGGGAGCACTGAAGCTTTCTCT. Its protein is CASSPRQGSTEAFS. This rearrangement joins TRBV4-1 to TRBJ1-1, with 8 nucleotides matching TRBD1. The CDR3 spans 14 residues. V shed 4 bases and J 4 bases; nucleotides not matched to a gene: 5. Germline CDR1 is MGHRA and CDR2 is YSYEKL.

A word on this clonotype: The conserved phenylalanine or tryptophan normally closing the CDR3 is absent here, so this likely arose from a read error. The chain employs TRBV20-1 and TRBJ2-2, with 7 nucleotides matching TRBD1. Looked up from germline, CDR1 is DFQATT and CDR2 is SNEGSKA (reference sequence). The CDR3 consists of 15 residues. The DNA for the CDR3 is TGCAGTGTTGCCAAACAGGGGTCGAACACCTGGGAGCTGTTTCTT. Protein sequence: CSVAKQGSNTWELFL.

Details on this clonotype: Compared with germline, one end of the junction differs, possibly owing to a read error. Written as DNA, the CDR3 is TGCAATGCTGGCCCCGGGACTAACACTGAAGCTTTCTTT. This sequence encodes CNAGPGTNTEAFF. The V gene is TRBV20-1, the J gene TRBJ1-1, with a weak D call TRBD1 (5 bases). Germline CDR1 reads DFQATT; CDR2 reads SNEGSKA (reference sequence). This CDR3 contains 13 residues.

V is TRBV11-2 and J is TRBJ1-1; tentatively, D is TRBD1 (6 bases). The length of the CDR3 is 13 residues. The germline gives CDR1 SGHAT, CDR2 FQNNGV. The ends were cut back, 3 bases at V and 6 bases at J, with 11 bases in the middle. The CDR3: CASSFRQDAEAFF. The CDR3 coding sequence is TGTGCCAGCAGCTTCCGACAGGACGCTGAAGCTTTCTTT.

The chain has TRBV4-1 and TRBJ1-1; no reliable D call. Germline loops: CDR1 MGHRA, CDR2 YSYEKL. V was trimmed by 4 bases and J by 8 bases, leaving 14 bases between them. This CDR3 has 13 residues. This CDR3 reads CASSLNGHNEAFF. Written as DNA, the CDR3 is TGCGCCAGCAGCCTAAATGGGCACAACGAAGCTTTCTTT.

The chain employs TRBV4-1 and TRBJ1-3; possible D gene TRBD1, 6 bases. Germline CDR1 MGHRA, CDR2 YSYEKL. The CDR3 totals 16 residues. V lost 3 bases, J lost 8 bases, and 20 bases lay in between. The CDR3 bases are TGCGCCAGCAGCCAGGCGGACGGGGGCTCTGTAGACACCATATATTTT. Translation: CASSQADGGSVDTIYF.

Concerning this clonotype itself: A much larger clone sits a single nucleotide away, making a read error possible. The J gene is TRBJ2-3, the V gene TRBV5-4; D remains unclear. This CDR3 is built from 13 residues. Germline assignment: CDR1 SGHNT and CDR2 YYREEE (reference sequence). With 4 bases removed from V and 2 bases from J, the gap between germline ends came to 8 bases. The CDR3 DNA reads TGTGCCAGCAGCCCTGTAATCACAGATACGCAGTATTTT. This sequence encodes CASSPVITDTQYF.

This CDR3 is CSVGYSTANEKLFF. DNA for the CDR3: TGCAGCGTAGGCTATTCGACAGCGAATGAAAAACTGTTTTTT. The genes are TRBV29-1 and TRBJ1-4; TRBD1 might be the D (5 bases). The germline CDR1 and CDR2 sequences are SQVTM and ANQGSEA. This CDR3 region has 14 residues. The V and J ends lost 6 bases and 5 bases respectively, with 16 bases between them.

In regard to this clonotype: At one of its ends the junction is not consistent with the germline gene, which may arise from a read error. The chain carries TRBV6-2 or TRBV6-3 and TRBJ2-1, with 10 bases that match TRBD2. Germline values: CDR1 MNHEY, CDR2 SVGEGT. The CDR3 has 16 residues. The CDR3: CASKPPGLASYNEQLF. The CDR3 nucleotides read TGTGCCAGCAAACCACCGGGACTAGCGAGTTACAATGAGCAACTCTTC.

In regard to this clonotype: No conserved phenylalanine or tryptophan is present at the end of the CDR3, so a read error is the likely explanation. The rearrangement uses TRBV20-1 and TRBJ2-2; no definite D call. The CDR3 is 13 residues long. V dropped 4 bases and J dropped 10 bases, with 16 bases sitting between them. From germline, CDR1 is DFQATT and CDR2 SNEGSKA (reference sequence). The CDR3 nucleotides are TGCAGTGCTAAAGGTGTCGGAACGGAGGAGCTGTTTTTA. Translating gives CSAKGVGTEELFL.

V and J are TRBV6-5 and TRBJ2-3; perhaps TRBD2 as D (6 bases). This CDR3 spans 18 amino acids. CDR1 MNHEY and CDR2 SVGAGI come from the germline V gene. The CDR3 nucleotides are TGTGTAAGCAGTTACTCGGGCGGGCCGGGGACTAGCACAGATACGCAGTATTTT. Its protein is CVSSYSGGPGTSTDTQYF.

A note on this clonotype: One base away lies a much larger clone, so this may be a sequencing read error. The gene calls are TRBV4-1 and TRBJ2-3; no reliable D call. The CDR3 is 16 residues long. Germline V gives CDR1 MGHRA, CDR2 YSYEKL. V lost 4 bases and J lost 12, with 26 bases in between. The DNA for the CDR3 is TGCGCCAGCAGCCCATGGTGGAACGGGCGCACAGATATACAGTATTTT. It specifies CASSPWWNGRTDIQYF.

Details on this clonotype: Germline is not matched at one junction end, which may reflect a read error. The chain has TRBV12-3 or TRBV12-4 and TRBJ2-1; D is possibly TRBD1 or TRBD2 (5 bases each). The CDR3 totals 12 residues. This chain's CDR3 is CTSSFGVGDQFF. The CDR3 DNA sequence: TGTACCAGCAGTTTCGGGGTAGGGGATCAGTTCTTC.

For this clonotype: The junction and the germline gene differ at one end; a read error may be behind it. The chain recombines TRBV24-1 with TRBJ2-2, with TRBD2 matching over 10 bases. The CDR3 totals 15 residues. CDR1 is KGHDR and CDR2 is SFDVKD in the germline V gene. CDR3 coding DNA: TGTGGCACCAGTCCCCTAGCGGGAGCGCCCGGGGAGCCGTTTTTT. This gives the protein CGTSPLAGAPGEPFF.

Turning to this clonotype: A much larger clone lies one base from this, so it may be a read error. This chain uses TRBV10-2 with TRBJ2-1; 16 bases align to TRBD2. The germline CDR1 and CDR2 sequences are WSHSY and SAAADI. The CDR3 is made up of 16 amino acids. The CDR3 reads CASREKGLAGGSEQSF. The CDR3 nucleotides read TGCGCCAGCAGGGAAAAGGGACTAGCGGGAGGGAGTGAGCAGTCCTTC.